This T cell receptor beta chain stems from a study of T cell responses to AZD1222 COVID-19 vaccine. Points from the study as a whole: The study reported that nearly half of spike-specific TCRs target unmutated variant regions. Most donors were white British and more were female, and clonal diversity was possibly underestimated. Spike as a whole was targeted by vaccine-associated CD4 TCRs, dominant at 160-218 and 743-854.

In regard to this clone: Its target is not known.

The data were produced by immunoSEQ multiplex PCR, yet TCRdb's version contains in-frame clones alone and is incomplete. Of some 140,000 clones in the sample, around 85% were seen once. Germline V lookup: CDR1 MNHEY, CDR2 SMNVEV (reference sequence). The V gene end was trimmed by 1 base and the J gene end by 7 bases; junction bases not matched to a gene: 10. The CDR3 runs 17 residues. The TCR originated in an adult who received the MenACWY meningococcal vaccine as a control. This rearrangement joins TRBV27 to TRBJ2-2; TRBD1 matches 9 bases. The source material was peripheral blood, sampled 28 days after the second dose of the MenACWY control vaccine. CDR3 DNA sequence: TGTGCCAGCAGTTTATTCGGGACAGGGATCCGATACGGGGAGCTGTTTTTT. As protein: CASSLFGTGIRYGELFF.